This T cell receptor (beta chain) emerged from a study of T cells in Graves' hyperthyroidism and ophthalmopathy. Broader study findings: Among clonotypes expanded in thyroid above 0.001, most were also found in blood.

Amplification of TCR beta CDR3 regions was performed using RNA transcripts as template. A first-round RT-PCR of the TCR CDR3 used the HTBI primer set. TCRdb used MiXCR to reprocess the multiplex PCR reads, holding one entry per CDR3 protein. The sample holds about 840,000 distinct CDR3 sequences, about 38% seen once. V lost 0 bases and J lost 7, with 10 bases in between. CDR1 is SGDLS and CDR2 is YYNGEE in the germline V gene. This CDR3 comprises 13 residues. Graves' hyperthyroidism is called stable when ophthalmopathy does not progress within 18 months. In patients aged 18 to 65, hyperthyroidism was newly diagnosed, with duration under 2 months. Notes on this clonotype: Its target is unknown.

This sequence was found in a man aged 18 to 35 with Graves' hyperthyroidism. The sample comprised blood. The rearrangement joins TRBV9 to TRBJ1-1; D remains unclear. This CDR3 reads CASSVEGQLEAFF. The CDR3 nucleotides are TGTGCCAGCAGCGTAGAGGGCCAGCTTGAAGCTTTCTTT. The full variable domain, rest sourced from reference TRBV9 and TRBJ1-1, is DSGVTQTPKHLITATGQRVTLRCSPRSGDLSVYWYQQSLDQGLQFLIQYYNGEERAKGNILERFSAQQFPDLHSELNLSSLELGDSALYFCASSVEGQLEAFFGQGTRLTVV.